The rows below give T cell receptor beta chains drawn from one sample of a study of T cells in Graves' hyperthyroidism and ophthalmopathy. From the multiplex PCR reads, TCRdb called clonotypes with MiXCR, one entry per CDR3 protein. The repertoire includes 480,000 or so distinct CDR3 sequences, about 15% of them detected once, and roughly 17% sits in the top ten. Sequenced material: blood. Receptor source: a woman aged 18-35 years with Graves' hyperthyroidism. Both conserved end residues are part of each CDR3. The D gene is left open where the match is weak. For some rows the clone size is stated as once, few or many, or as a class when expanded; others skip it.

D: -
V: TRBV3-1
J: TRBJ2-5
size: many
CDR3: CASGRFLETQYF
DNA: TGTGCCAGCGGTCGGTTTTTGGAGACCCAGTACTTC

D: -
V: TRBV9
J: TRBJ1-3
size: -
CDR3: CASSPRRGSGNTIYF
DNA: TGTGCCAGCAGCCCCCGCCGTGGCTCTGGAAACACCATATATTTT

D: -
V: TRBV2
J: TRBJ2-7
size: many
CDR3: CASRATEVGEQYF
DNA: TGTGCCAGCAGAGCTACTGAGGTTGGAGAGCAGTACTTC

D: TRBD1
V: TRBV12-3/TRBV12-4
J: TRBJ2-1
size: many
CDR3: CASSLKSPGQEQFF
DNA: TGTGCCAGCAGTTTAAAATCACCGGGACAGGAGCAGTTCTTC

D: -
V: TRBV7-2
J: TRBJ2-3
size: -
CDR3: CASSHGLLHTDTQYF
DNA: TGTGCCAGCAGCCACGGACTACTCCACACAGATACGCAGTATTTT

D: TRBD2
V: TRBV7-2
J: TRBJ2-5
size: many
CDR3: CASSQGLVGTQYF
DNA: TGTGCCAGCAGCCAGGGACTAGTAGGGACCCAGTACTTC

D: -
V: TRBV27
J: TRBJ2-3
size: many
CDR3: CASSLWTGGTDTQYF
DNA: TGTGCCAGCAGTTTATGGACAGGAGGGACAGATACGCAGTATTTT

D: TRBD2
V: TRBV19
J: TRBJ2-1
size: few
CDR3: CASSSGLAGGNNEQFF
DNA: TGTGCCAGTAGTTCGGGGTTAGCGGGAGGAAATAATGAGCAGTTCTTC

D: -
V: TRBV12-3/TRBV12-4
J: TRBJ1-1
size: many
CDR3: CASSFHSTPAEAFF
DNA: TGTGCCAGCAGTTTCCACAGTACCCCCGCTGAAGCTTTCTTT

D: -
V: TRBV28
J: TRBJ1-2
size: -
CDR3: CASSRGALPNYGYTF
DNA: TGTGCCAGCAGCCGCGGGGCCCTACCCAACTATGGCTACACCTTC

D: -
V: TRBV20-1
J: TRBJ1-5
size: -
CDR3: CSAGGHSNQPQHF
DNA: TGCAGTGCTGGAGGTCATAGCAATCAGCCCCAGCATTTT

D: -
V: TRBV14
J: TRBJ2-3
size: -
CDR3: CASSHLRGTQYF
DNA: TGTGCCAGCAGCCACCTAAGGGGTACGCAGTATTTT

D: -
V: TRBV3-1
J: TRBJ2-1
size: many
CDR3: CASSQEPLLAGNEQFF
DNA: TGTGCCAGCAGCCAAGAACCCTTGCTAGCAGGGAATGAGCAGTTCTTC

D: -
V: TRBV6-4
J: TRBJ1-1
size: -
CDR3: CASSEEAGVTEAFF
DNA: TGTGCCAGCAGTGAGGAGGCAGGGGTGACTGAAGCTTTCTTT

D: -
V: TRBV9
J: TRBJ2-1
size: -
CDR3: CASSENPLSPGNEQFF
DNA: TGTGCCAGCAGCGAGAACCCACTGAGCCCCGGGAATGAGCAGTTCTTC

D: -
V: TRBV7-9
J: TRBJ2-6
size: many
CDR3: CAGREGRETSGANVLTF
DNA: TGTGCCGGCCGAGAGGGAAGGGAAACCTCTGGGGCCAACGTCCTGACTTTC

D: -
V: TRBV20-1
J: TRBJ2-1
size: few
CDR3: CSACEQANDEQFF
DNA: TGCAGTGCTTGCGAGCAGGCTAATGATGAGCAGTTCTTC

D: TRBD2
V: TRBV20-1
J: TRBJ2-7
size: -
CDR3: CSAESGRALLEQYF
DNA: TGCAGTGCAGAAAGCGGGAGGGCCCTCCTGGAGCAGTACTTC

D: TRBD1
V: TRBV25-1
J: TRBJ1-4
size: few
CDR3: CASRDRVSNEKLFF
DNA: TGTGCCAGCAGGGACAGGGTATCTAATGAAAAACTGTTTTTT

D: -
V: TRBV6-1
J: TRBJ1-5
size: many
CDR3: CASSEVRGGNQPQHF
DNA: TGTGCCAGCAGTGAGGTAAGGGGTGGCAATCAGCCCCAGCATTTT

D: -
V: TRBV11-3
J: TRBJ1-2
size: many
CDR3: CASSPMTGNYGYTF
DNA: TGTGCCAGCAGCCCGATGACAGGAAACTATGGCTACACCTTC

D: -
V: TRBV6-1
J: TRBJ1-2
size: -
CDR3: CASSYGDLNYGYTF
DNA: TGTGCCAGCAGTTATGGGGACCTCAACTATGGCTACACCTTC

D: TRBD1
V: TRBV5-1
J: TRBJ1-1
size: many
CDR3: CASSLDGQGSTEAFF
DNA: TGCGCCAGCAGCTTGGACGGACAGGGGAGCACTGAAGCTTTCTTT